This paragraph covers one T cell receptor (beta chain) sequence. Method: immunoSEQ multiplex PCR; TCRdb's copy keeps in-frame clones and lacks some. The sample has 200,000 to 250,000 clones, around 90% seen once. Germline trimming cut 10 bases from V and 3 bases from J; bases unmatched to any gene: 12. CDR3 length equals 16 residues. Germline CDR1 and CDR2: MDHEN and SYDVKM. The sample originates from a study of cytomegalovirus exposure and HLA in healthy donors. The clonotype comes from a woman between 18 and 29 years old in good health and CMV-seronegative. This chain connects TRBV28 to TRBJ1-2; 12 nucleotides match TRBD1. The sample consisted of PBMCs. Here the CDR3 DNA reads TGTGCCACCATTGGGGGTGGGGACAGGGGGCACTATGGCTACACCTTC. Translation gives CATIGGGDRGHYGYTF.